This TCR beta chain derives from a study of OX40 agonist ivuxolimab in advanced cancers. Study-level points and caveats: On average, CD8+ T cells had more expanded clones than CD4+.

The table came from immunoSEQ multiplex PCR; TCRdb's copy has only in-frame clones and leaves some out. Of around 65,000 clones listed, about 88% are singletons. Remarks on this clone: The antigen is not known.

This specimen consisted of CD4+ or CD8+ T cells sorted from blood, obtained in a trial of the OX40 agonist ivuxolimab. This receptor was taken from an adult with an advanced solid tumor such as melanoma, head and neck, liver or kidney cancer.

The CDR3 protein is CASSVRGREAALSYNEQFF. The DNA of the CDR3 is TGTGCCAGCAGCGTGAGGGGGCGGGAGGCAGCTCTCTCCTACAATGAGCAGTTCTTC. The V and J genes are TRBV9 and TRBJ2-1, with TRBD2 as a possible D gene (8 bases). From germline, CDR1 is SGDLS and CDR2 YYNGEE. CDR3 length: 19 amino acids. Trimming took 2 bases from V and 0 from J, leaving 21 bases between them. Based on the CDR3 plus reference TRBV9 and TRBJ2-1, the full variable domain is DSGVTQTPKHLITATGQRVTLRCSPRSGDLSVYWYQQSLDQGLQFLIQYYNGEERAKGNILERFSAQQFPDLHSELNLSSLELGDSALYFCASSVRGREAALSYNEQFFGPGTRLTVL.